The present TCR beta chain was sequenced within a study of cytomegalovirus exposure and HLA in healthy donors. This CDR3 contains 16 residues. Losses at the gene ends were 5 bases for V and 2 bases for J; bases not matched to a gene: 12. Per germline, CDR1 SGHTA and CDR2 FQGNSA. This clone was picked up one time. Here immunoSEQ multiplex PCR was the method, and the copy in TCRdb shows in-frame clones only, minus some. The table has fewer than 400,000 clones, roughly 88% seen once. Material for sequencing was PBMCs. This sequence originates from a woman in her late teens or twenties in good health and CMV-seronegative. The chain is built from TRBV7-2 and TRBJ2-7, with TRBD2 matching 7 bases. The CDR3 coding sequence is TGTGCCAGCAGCCCGGGACTATCTCTCCCCCCCTACGAGCAGTACTTC. It codes for CASSPGLSLPPYEQYF.